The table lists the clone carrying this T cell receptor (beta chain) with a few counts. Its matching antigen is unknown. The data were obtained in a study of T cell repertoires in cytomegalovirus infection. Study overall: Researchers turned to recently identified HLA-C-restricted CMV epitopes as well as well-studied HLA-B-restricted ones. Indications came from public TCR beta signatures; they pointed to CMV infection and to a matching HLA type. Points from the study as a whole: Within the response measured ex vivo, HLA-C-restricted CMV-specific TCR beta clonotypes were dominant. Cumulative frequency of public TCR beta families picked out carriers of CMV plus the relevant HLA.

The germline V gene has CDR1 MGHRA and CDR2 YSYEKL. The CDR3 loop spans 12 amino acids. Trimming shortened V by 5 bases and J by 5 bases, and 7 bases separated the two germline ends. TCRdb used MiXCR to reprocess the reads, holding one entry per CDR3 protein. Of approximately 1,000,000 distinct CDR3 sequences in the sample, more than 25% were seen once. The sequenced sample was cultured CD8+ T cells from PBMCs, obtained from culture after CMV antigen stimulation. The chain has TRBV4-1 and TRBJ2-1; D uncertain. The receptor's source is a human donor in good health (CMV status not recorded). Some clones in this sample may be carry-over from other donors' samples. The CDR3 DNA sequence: TGCGCCAGCAGCTGGAACAACAATGAGCAGTTCTTC. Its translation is CASSWNNNEQFF.